A selection of T cell receptor beta chains follows, all from one sample in a study of blood T cell repertoires in COVID-19. Sequencing used immunoSEQ multiplex PCR; TCRdb keeps in-frame clones, though not all of them. The sample yields fewer than 200,000 clones, roughly 82% seen once. Source material: peripheral blood. The receptors were sampled from a woman in her thirties or forties with COVID-19, enrolled during active disease. Both conserved end residues are part of each CDR3. D genes are given only for firm matches. Not every row has a clone size; where given, it reads once, few, many or a size class.

cdr3_length	d_call	j_call	v_call	clone_size	cdr3_nt	cdr3_aa
17	NA	TRBJ2-7	TRBV4-1	NA	TGCGCCAGCCCCGGGCGGGGGCTGACGGGAGGAACCTACGAGCAGTACTTC	CASPGRGLTGGTYEQYF
11	NA	TRBJ2-1	TRBV7-9	few	TGTGCCAGCAGCCGCTACAATGAGCAGTTCTTC	CASSRYNEQFF
16	NA	TRBJ1-1	TRBV12-5	NA	TGTGCTAGTGGTGCCGCCGGGACAACAAGAATGGGTGAAGCTTTCTTT	CASGAAGTTRMGEAFF
17	NA	TRBJ1-5	TRBV7-6	NA	TGTGCCAGCAGCTTAGGGCTAGGCAGTACCTCTAATCAGCCCCAGCATTTT	CASSLGLGSTSNQPQHF
13	NA	TRBJ2-2	TRBV11-2	NA	TGTGCCAGCAGCTTAGTGGCTACCGGGGAGCTGTTTTTT	CASSLVATGELFF
13	TRBD1	TRBJ2-1	TRBV6-1	NA	TGTGCCAGCAGTGAATCCTGGGACAGGGTACAGTTCTTC	CASSESWDRVQFF
13	TRBD1	TRBJ1-2	TRBV30	NA	TGTGCCTGGAGTAAGGGGACAGGGGATGGCTACACCTTC	CAWSKGTGDGYTF
15	TRBD1	TRBJ2-1	TRBV11-2	NA	TGTGCCAGCAGCCGAGGACAGGGGGCGAGTGCCCAGCAGTTCTTC	CASSRGQGASAQQFF
16	NA	TRBJ2-1	TRBV4-1	once	TGCGCCAGCAGCCACAGGAAAGACAGTCTTTACAATGAGCAGTTCTTC	CASSHRKDSLYNEQFF
16	TRBD1	TRBJ2-7	TRBV28	NA	TGTGCCAGCAGTCCCGCCTCGACAGGGGGCAAAATAGTGCAGTACTTC	CASSPASTGGKIVQYF
14	NA	TRBJ1-4	TRBV2	NA	TGTGCCAGCAGTGAGGGGTCACGGGGTGAAAAACTGTTTTTT	CASSEGSRGEKLFF
16	NA	TRBJ1-5	TRBV7-8	NA	TGTGCCAGCAGCTTACTTAGGGAGGACGGCAATCAGCCCCAGCATTTT	CASSLLREDGNQPQHF
14	TRBD2	TRBJ2-5	TRBV7-9	NA	TGTGCCAGCACGGGACTAGCGGGGGGAGAGACCCAGTACTTC	CASTGLAGGETQYF
14	TRBD1	TRBJ1-4	TRBV13	NA	TGTGCCAGCAGCCGCACAGGGGGCAATGAAAAACTGTTTTTT	CASSRTGGNEKLFF
14	NA	TRBJ1-6	TRBV10-2	NA	TGCGCCAGCGGAGGAAGGGGGATGAATTCACCCCTCCACTTT	CASGGRGMNSPLHF
13	TRBD2	TRBJ2-1	TRBV2	NA	TGTGCCAACGCCGGGGGGGGCGGAGATGAGCAGTTCTTC	CANAGGGGDEQFF
15	NA	TRBJ2-2	TRBV5-1	NA	TGCGCCAGCAGACGAGGGTTTTTGGTCTCCGGGGAGCTGTTTTTT	CASRRGFLVSGELFF
13	NA	TRBJ1-5	TRBV30	few	TGTGCCTGGAGTGGCGGGGGGGATCAGCCCCAGCATTTT	CAWSGGGDQPQHF
14	NA	TRBJ1-1	TRBV5-8	NA	TGTGCCAGCAGCCTACTGAAGGGACAAAGAGGAGCTTTCTTT	CASSLLKGQRGAFF
12	TRBD2	TRBJ2-2	TRBV29-1	NA	TGCAGCGTTTCGGGGGGGCAGGGGGAGCTGTTTTTT	CSVSGGQGELFF
11	NA	TRBJ1-1	TRBV2	many	TGTGCCAGCAGTCCAGGGTGGCGAGCTTTCTTT	CASSPGWRAFF
12	NA	TRBJ1-4	TRBV29-1	NA	TGCAGCGTCCTCGGACTTAATGAAAAACTGTTTTTT	CSVLGLNEKLFF
15	TRBD2	TRBJ2-1	TRBV5-1	NA	TGCGCCAGCAGCTGGAATAGCGGGGACTACAATGAGCAGTTCTTC	CASSWNSGDYNEQFF
15	TRBD1	TRBJ2-1	TRBV7-3	once	TGTGCCAGCAGCTCGGGACAGGGAGGCTACAATGAGCAGTTCTTC	CASSSGQGGYNEQFF
17	TRBD2	TRBJ2-3	TRBV3-1/TRBV3-2	NA	TGTGCCAGCAGCCAAGAAAGCGGGATTTTAGAGACAGATACGCAGTATTTT	CASSQESGILETDTQYF
15	NA	TRBJ2-3	TRBV7-9	NA	TGTGCCAGCAGCTTAGACGGGATCAGCACAGATACGCAGTATTTT	CASSLDGISTDTQYF
15	TRBD2	TRBJ2-1	TRBV19	NA	TGTGCCAGTAGTATTTTGGGGGAGGGGTACAATGAGCAGTTCTTC	CASSILGEGYNEQFF
17	TRBD1	TRBJ2-2	TRBV7-3	NA	TGTGCCAGCAGCTTAGGGACAGGGGGAGTATCGACCGGGGAGCTGTTTTTT	CASSLGTGGVSTGELFF
13	NA	TRBJ2-1	TRBV7-9	NA	TGTGCCAGCAGTTCCGGGGTTTACAATGAGCAGTTCTTC	CASSSGVYNEQFF
18	TRBD2	TRBJ2-1	TRBV19	few	TGTGCCAGTAGTATAAAGGCTAGCGGGAGGGCCTGGGGAAATGAGCAGTTCTTC	CASSIKASGRAWGNEQFF
14	TRBD1	TRBJ1-6	TRBV4-2	NA	TGTGCCAGCAGCCAGACAGGGGAGAATTCACCCCTCCACTTT	CASSQTGENSPLHF